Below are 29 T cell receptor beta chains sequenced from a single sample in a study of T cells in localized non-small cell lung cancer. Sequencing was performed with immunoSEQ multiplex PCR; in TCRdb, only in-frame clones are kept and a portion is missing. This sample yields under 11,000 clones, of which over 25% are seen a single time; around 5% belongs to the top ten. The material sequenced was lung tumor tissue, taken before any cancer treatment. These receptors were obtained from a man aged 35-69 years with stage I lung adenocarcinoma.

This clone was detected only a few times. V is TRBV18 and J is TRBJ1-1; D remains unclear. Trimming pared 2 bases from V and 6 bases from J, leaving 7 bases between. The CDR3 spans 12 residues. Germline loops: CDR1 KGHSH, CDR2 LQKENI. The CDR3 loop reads CASSPEIPEAFF. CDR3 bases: TGTGCCAGCTCACCAGAGATCCCTGAAGCTTTCTTT.

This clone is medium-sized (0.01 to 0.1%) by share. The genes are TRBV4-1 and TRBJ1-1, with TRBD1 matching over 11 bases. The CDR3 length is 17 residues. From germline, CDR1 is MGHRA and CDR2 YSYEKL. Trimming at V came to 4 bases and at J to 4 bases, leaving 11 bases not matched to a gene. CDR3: CASSRRTGGDRFTEAFF. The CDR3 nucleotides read TGCGCCAGCAGCCGACGGACAGGGGGCGATCGTTTCACTGAAGCTTTCTTT.

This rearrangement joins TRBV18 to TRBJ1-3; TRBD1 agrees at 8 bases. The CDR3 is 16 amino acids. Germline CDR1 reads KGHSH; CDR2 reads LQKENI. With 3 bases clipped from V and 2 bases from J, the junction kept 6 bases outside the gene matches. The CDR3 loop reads CASSPRQGLTGNTIYF. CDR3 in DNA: TGTGCCAGCTCACCCAGACAGGGGCTCACTGGAAACACCATATATTTT.

The CDR3 coding sequence is TGTGCCAGTAGCGCACGGGGACTTGGCAATCAGCCCCAGCATTTT. This codes for CASSARGLGNQPQHF. This rearrangement joins TRBV19 to TRBJ1-5; weak D call: TRBD1 (5 bases). The germline V gene has CDR1 LNHDA and CDR2 SQIVND (reference sequence). This CDR3 spans 15 amino acids. V was shortened by 6 bases and J by 2 bases, with 14 bases between the two germline ends.

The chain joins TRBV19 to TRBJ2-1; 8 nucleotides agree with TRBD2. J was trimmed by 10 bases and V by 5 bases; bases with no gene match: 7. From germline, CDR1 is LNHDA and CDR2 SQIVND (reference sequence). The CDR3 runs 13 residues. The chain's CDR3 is CASSFLAGSEQFF. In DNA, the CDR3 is TGTGCCAGTAGTTTCCTAGCGGGTAGCGAGCAGTTCTTC.

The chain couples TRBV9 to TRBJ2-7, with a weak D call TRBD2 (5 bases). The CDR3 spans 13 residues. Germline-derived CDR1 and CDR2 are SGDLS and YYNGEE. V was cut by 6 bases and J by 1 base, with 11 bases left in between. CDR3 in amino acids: CASTLGGSYEQYF. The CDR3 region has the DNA TGTGCCAGCACTCTAGGAGGATCCTACGAGCAGTACTTC.

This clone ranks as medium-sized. The CDR3 here is CATSGQGLNEKLFF. Written as DNA, the CDR3 is TGTGCCACCAGCGGACAGGGACTTAATGAAAAACTGTTTTTT. The genes are TRBV15 and TRBJ1-4; 8 bases map to TRBD1. V dropped 5 bases and J dropped 4; count of bases not matched to a gene: 3. The V gene's germline CDR1 is LNHNV and CDR2 YYDKDF (reference sequence). This CDR3 spans 14 amino acids. Combining the CDR3 with reference TRBV15 and TRBJ1-4 gives the whole variable domain DAMVIQNPRYQVTQFGKPVTLSCSQTLNHNVMYWYQQKSSQAPKLLFHYYDKDFNNEADTPDNFQSRRPNTSFCFLDIRSPGLGDTAMYLCATSGQGLNEKLFFGSGTQLSVL.

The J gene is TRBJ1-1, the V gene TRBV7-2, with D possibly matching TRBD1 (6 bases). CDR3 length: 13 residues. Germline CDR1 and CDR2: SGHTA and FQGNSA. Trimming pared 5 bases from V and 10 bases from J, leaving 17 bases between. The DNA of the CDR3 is TGTGCCAGCAGCCGAGTCAACAGGGCATTAGCTTTCTTT. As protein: CASSRVNRALAFF.

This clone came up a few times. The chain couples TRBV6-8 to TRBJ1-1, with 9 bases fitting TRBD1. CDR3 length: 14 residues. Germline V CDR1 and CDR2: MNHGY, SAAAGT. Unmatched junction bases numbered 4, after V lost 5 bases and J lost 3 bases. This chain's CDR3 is CASSATGGHTEAFF. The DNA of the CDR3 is TGTGCCAGCAGTGCTACAGGGGGCCACACTGAAGCTTTCTTT.

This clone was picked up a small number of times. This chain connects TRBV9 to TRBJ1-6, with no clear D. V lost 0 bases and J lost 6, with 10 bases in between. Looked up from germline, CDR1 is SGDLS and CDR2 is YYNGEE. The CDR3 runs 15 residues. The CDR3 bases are TGTGCCAGCAGCGTAGGAAGTCCTTCTAATTCACCCCTCCACTTT. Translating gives CASSVGSPSNSPLHF.

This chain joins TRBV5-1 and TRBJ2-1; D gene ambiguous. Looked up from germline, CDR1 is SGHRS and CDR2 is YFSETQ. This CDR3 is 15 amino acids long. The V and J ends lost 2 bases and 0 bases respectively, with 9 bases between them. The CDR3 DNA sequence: TGCGCCAGCAGCTTAAGGGCTAGCTCCTACAATGAGCAGTTCTTC. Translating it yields CASSLRASSYNEQFF.

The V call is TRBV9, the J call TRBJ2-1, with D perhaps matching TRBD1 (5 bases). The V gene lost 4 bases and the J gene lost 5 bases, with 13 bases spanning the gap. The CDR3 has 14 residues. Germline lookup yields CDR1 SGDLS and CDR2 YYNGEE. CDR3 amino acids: CASSPKVGDNEQFF. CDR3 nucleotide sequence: TGTGCCAGCAGCCCTAAGGTAGGGGACAATGAGCAGTTCTTC.

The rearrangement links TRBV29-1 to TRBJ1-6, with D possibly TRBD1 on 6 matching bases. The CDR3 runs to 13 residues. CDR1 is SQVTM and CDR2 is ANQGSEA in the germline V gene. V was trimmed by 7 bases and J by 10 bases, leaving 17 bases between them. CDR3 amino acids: CSASQGLESPLHF. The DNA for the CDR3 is TGCAGCGCTTCACAGGGTCTGGAATCACCCCTCCACTTT. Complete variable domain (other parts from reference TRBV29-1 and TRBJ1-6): SAVISQKPSRDICQRGTSLTIQCQVDSQVTMMFWYRQQPGQSLTLIATANQGSEATYESGFVIDKFPISRPNLTFSTLTVSNMSPEDSSIYLCSASQGLESPLHFGNGTRLTVT.

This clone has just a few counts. CDR3 sequence: CASSLGNSGTAGYTF. As DNA, the CDR3 is TGCGCCAGCAGCTTGGGGAACTCCGGGACAGCTGGCTACACCTTC. The chain has TRBV5-1 and TRBJ1-2; TRBD1 aligns across 7 bases. The CDR3 runs 15 residues. Germline CDR1 and CDR2: SGHRS and YFSETQ. Trimming took 0 bases from V and 7 from J; bases not matched to a gene: 9.

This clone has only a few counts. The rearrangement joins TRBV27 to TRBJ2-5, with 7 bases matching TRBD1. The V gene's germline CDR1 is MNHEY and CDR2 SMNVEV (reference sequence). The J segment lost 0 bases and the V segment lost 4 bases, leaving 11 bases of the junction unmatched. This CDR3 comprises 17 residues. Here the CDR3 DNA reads TGTGCCAGCAGTTACGCGCACGGGACAGAGTACCAAGAGACCCAGTACTTC. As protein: CASSYAHGTEYQETQYF.

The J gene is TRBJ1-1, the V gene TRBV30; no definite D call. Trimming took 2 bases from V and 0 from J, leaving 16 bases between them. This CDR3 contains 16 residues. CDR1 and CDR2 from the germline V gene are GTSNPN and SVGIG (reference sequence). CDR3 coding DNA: TGTGCCTGGAGTCCAAGCGGGTTAGGCATGAACACTGAAGCTTTCTTT. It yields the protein CAWSPSGLGMNTEAFF.

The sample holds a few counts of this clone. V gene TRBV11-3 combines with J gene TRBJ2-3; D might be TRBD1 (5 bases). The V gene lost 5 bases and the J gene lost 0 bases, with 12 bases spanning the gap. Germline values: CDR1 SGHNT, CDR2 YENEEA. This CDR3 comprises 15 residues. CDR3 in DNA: TGTGCCAGCAGCCGGCGTGCAGGGAGCACAGATACGCAGTATTTT. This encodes CASSRRAGSTDTQYF.

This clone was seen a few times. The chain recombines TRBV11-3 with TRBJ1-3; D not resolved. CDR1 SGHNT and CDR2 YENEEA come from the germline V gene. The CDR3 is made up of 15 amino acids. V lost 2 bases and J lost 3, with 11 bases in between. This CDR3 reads CASSLLTNLGNTIYF. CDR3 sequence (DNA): TGTGCCAGCAGCTTATTAACTAACCTTGGAAACACCATATATTTT.

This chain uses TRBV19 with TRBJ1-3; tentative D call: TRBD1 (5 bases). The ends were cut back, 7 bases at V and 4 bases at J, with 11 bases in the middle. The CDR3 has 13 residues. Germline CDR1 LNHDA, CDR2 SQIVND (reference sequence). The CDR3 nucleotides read TGTGCCAGTATCGACGGGACGGGAAACACCATATATTTT. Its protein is CASIDGTGNTIYF.

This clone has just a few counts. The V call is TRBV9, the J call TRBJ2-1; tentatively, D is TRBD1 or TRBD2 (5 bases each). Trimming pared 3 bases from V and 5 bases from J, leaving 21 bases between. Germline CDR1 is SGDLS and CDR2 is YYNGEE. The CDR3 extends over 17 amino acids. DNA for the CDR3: TGTGCCAGCAGCGAGGGACGTCTGGGTGTTGGGGACAATGAGCAGTTCTTC. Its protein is CASSEGRLGVGDNEQFF.

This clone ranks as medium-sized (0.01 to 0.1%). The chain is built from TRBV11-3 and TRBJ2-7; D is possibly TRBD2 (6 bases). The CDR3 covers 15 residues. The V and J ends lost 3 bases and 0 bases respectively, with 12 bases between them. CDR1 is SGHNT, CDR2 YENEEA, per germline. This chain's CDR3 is CASSLDGGSSYEQYF. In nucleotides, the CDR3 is TGTGCCAGCAGCTTGGATGGGGGGAGCTCCTACGAGCAGTACTTC.

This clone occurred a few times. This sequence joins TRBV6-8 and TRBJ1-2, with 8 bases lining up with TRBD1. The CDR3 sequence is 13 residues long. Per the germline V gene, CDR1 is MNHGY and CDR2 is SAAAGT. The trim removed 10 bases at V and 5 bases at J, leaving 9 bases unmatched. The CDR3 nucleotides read TGTGCCATATCGACAGGGGCAGCGTATGGCTACACCTTC. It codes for CAISTGAAYGYTF.

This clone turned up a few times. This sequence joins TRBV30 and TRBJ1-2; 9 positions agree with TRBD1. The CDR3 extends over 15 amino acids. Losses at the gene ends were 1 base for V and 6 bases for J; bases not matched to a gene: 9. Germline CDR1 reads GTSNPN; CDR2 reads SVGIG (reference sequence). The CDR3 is CAWSAGTGKTNGYTF. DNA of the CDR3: TGTGCCTGGAGTGCGGGGACAGGGAAAACAAATGGCTACACCTTC.

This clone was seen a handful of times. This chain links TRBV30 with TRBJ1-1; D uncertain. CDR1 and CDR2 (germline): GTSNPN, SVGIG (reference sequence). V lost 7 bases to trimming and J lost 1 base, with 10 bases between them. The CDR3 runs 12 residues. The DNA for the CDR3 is TGTGCCTCCAGGCGCTCGAACACTGAAGCTTTCTTT. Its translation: CASRRSNTEAFF.

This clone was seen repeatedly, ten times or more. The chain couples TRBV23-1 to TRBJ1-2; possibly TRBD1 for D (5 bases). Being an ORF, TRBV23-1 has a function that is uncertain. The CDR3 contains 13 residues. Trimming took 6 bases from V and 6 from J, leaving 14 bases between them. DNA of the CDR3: TGCGCCAGCAGCCAAGACAGAGGGGATGGCTACACCTTC. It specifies CASSQDRGDGYTF.

CDR3 sequence (DNA): TGCAGCGTTGAAGTAGAAAGGGGAGGTGCTAACTATGGCTACACCTTC. It is translated as CSVEVERGGANYGYTF. V gene TRBV29-1 combines with J gene TRBJ1-2; weak D call: TRBD1 (5 bases). Germline values: CDR1 SQVTM, CDR2 ANQGSEA. The CDR3 sequence is 16 residues long. Trimming removed 1 base at V and 0 bases at J, with 15 bases between. Together with reference TRBV29-1 and TRBJ1-2, the CDR3 gives the full variable domain: SAVISQKPSRDICQRGTSLTIQCQVDSQVTMMFWYRQQPGQSLTLIATANQGSEATYESGFVIDKFPISRPNLTFSTLTVSNMSPEDSSIYLCSVEVERGGANYGYTFGSGTRLTVV.

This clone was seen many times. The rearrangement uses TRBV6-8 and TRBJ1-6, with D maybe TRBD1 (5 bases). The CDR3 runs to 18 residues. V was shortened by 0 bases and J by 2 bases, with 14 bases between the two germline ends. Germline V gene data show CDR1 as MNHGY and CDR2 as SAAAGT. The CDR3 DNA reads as TGTGCCAGCAGTTACTCGATTACGGGGGGAGCCTATAATTCACCCCTCCACTTT. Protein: CASSYSITGGAYNSPLHF.

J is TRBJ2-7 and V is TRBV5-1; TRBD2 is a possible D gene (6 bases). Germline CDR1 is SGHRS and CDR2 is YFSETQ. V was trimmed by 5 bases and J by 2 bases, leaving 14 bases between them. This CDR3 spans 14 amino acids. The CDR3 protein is CASREVGGTYEQYF. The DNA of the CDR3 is TGCGCCAGCAGAGAAGTGGGGGGAACCTACGAGCAGTACTTC.

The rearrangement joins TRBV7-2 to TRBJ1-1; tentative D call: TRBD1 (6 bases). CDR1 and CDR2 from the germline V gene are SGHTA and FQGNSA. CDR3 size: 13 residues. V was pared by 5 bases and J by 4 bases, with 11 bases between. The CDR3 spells CASSQQGGTEAFF. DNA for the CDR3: TGTGCCAGCAGCCAACAGGGTGGCACTGAAGCTTTCTTT.